This passage covers 22 T cell receptor beta chains from one sample sequenced in a study of CD8 T cells in ankylosing spondylitis. TCRdb processed the 5' RACE reads anew with MiXCR; each CDR3 protein has one entry. The sample has almost 400,000 distinct CDR3 sequences; around 22% are singletons. Study-level results: A motif of 7 to 9 highly homologous TCR beta variants was seen as apparently characteristic of ankylosing spondylitis blood.

Their specific antigens are unknown. The sequenced material came from blood, either unsorted or a sorted T cell fraction (not recorded which). Receptor source: a male donor with ankylosing spondylitis.

This clonotype showed up just a few times. This chain links TRBV9 with TRBJ2-1; maybe TRBD1 (6 bases). From germline, CDR1 is SGDLS and CDR2 YYNGEE. V was shortened by 4 bases and J by 7 bases, with 21 bases between the two germline ends. This CDR3 has 16 amino acids. DNA for the CDR3: TGTGCCAGCAGCCCCCAAACAGGGTCTTTGGGGAATGAGCAGTTCTTC. Protein product: CASSPQTGSLGNEQFF.

V usage is TRBV20-1 and J usage is TRBJ2-1; 9 bases align to TRBD2. Germline lookup yields CDR1 DFQATT and CDR2 SNEGSKA (reference sequence). V was pared by 3 bases and J by 2 bases, with 2 bases of the junction left unmatched. The CDR3 extends over 14 amino acids. The CDR3 DNA follows: TGCAGTGCTAGTAGCGGGAGTGCCTACAATGAGCAGTTCTTC. This encodes CSASSGSAYNEQFF.

In this sample, this clonotype turned up a few times. The chain recombines TRBV18 with TRBJ2-3; a possible D gene is TRBD1 (6 bases). This CDR3 has 13 amino acids. Germline CDR1 and CDR2: KGHSH and LQKENI. The V end was cut by 5 bases, the J end by 4 bases, with 10 bases between. This CDR3 is CASSTNRADTQYF. CDR3 in DNA: TGTGCCAGCTCAACCAACAGGGCAGATACGCAGTATTTT.

This clonotype appeared many times. The chain joins TRBV10-3 to TRBJ2-7; 9 nucleotides match TRBD2. The CDR3 runs 15 residues. CDR1 is ENHRY, CDR2 SYGVKD, per germline. Unmatched junction bases numbered 2, after V lost 0 bases and J lost 2 bases. Here the CDR3 DNA reads TGTGCCATCAGTGAGTCGACTAGCGGACCCTACGAGCAGTACTTC. Protein product: CAISESTSGPYEQYF.

This clonotype came up a few times. For the CDR3, the DNA is TGCGCCAGCAGCGTGGACAGGGACCTAGAGCAGTACTTC. This translates into CASSVDRDLEQYF. The chain carries TRBV5-1 and TRBJ2-7; 8 positions agree with TRBD1. The V gene's germline CDR1 is SGHRS and CDR2 YFSETQ. The V and J ends lost 4 bases and 7 bases, in that order; junction bases with no gene match: 7. The CDR3 has 13 residues.

J is TRBJ2-2 and V is TRBV7-8; the D is unclear. Germline CDR1 and CDR2: SGHVS and FQNEAQ. V was shortened by 3 bases and J by 3 bases, with 14 bases between the two germline ends. This CDR3 has 16 residues. CDR3 in DNA: TGTGCCAGCAGCTTCATCGTTGGACCCGACACCGGGGAGCTGTTTTTT. Its protein is CASSFIVGPDTGELFF.

The chain combines TRBV6-1 with TRBJ1-1; TRBD1 agrees at 8 bases. Germline-derived CDR1 and CDR2 are MNHNS and SASEGT. Germline trimming cut 6 bases from V and 1 base from J; bases unmatched to any gene: 4. The CDR3 has 14 residues. CDR3 bases: TGTGCCAGCAGGGAGACAGGGGAGAACACTGAAGCTTTCTTT. The encoded protein is CASRETGENTEAFF.

V and J are TRBV5-1 and TRBJ2-7; D gene ambiguous. Germline V gene sequence: CDR1 SGHRS, CDR2 YFSETQ. The V and J ends lost 4 bases and 0 bases respectively, with 11 bases between them. This CDR3 contains 14 residues. CDR3 amino acids: CASSLSGDSYEQYF. The CDR3 region has the DNA TGCGCCAGCAGCCTGTCTGGGGACTCCTACGAGCAGTACTTC.

The chain is built from TRBV5-1 and TRBJ2-3; D might be TRBD2 (5 bases). The CDR3 sequence is 15 residues long. The V end lost 1 base, the J end lost 1 base, and 10 bases lay between the germline ends. Per the germline V gene, CDR1 is SGHRS and CDR2 is YFSETQ. CDR3 protein: CASSLWEQRTDTQYF. The DNA for the CDR3 is TGCGCCAGCAGCTTGTGGGAGCAGCGCACAGATACGCAGTATTTT.

This sequence joins TRBV5-1 and TRBJ2-1, with a weak D call TRBD2 (6 bases). The CDR3 is 14 residues long. CDR1 is SGHRS and CDR2 is YFSETQ in the germline V gene. V shed 7 bases and J shed 5 bases, with 16 bases lying between them. CDR3 residues: CASLGTSLDNEQFF. The CDR3, as DNA: TGCGCCAGCCTCGGGACTTCCTTGGACAATGAGCAGTTCTTC. Combining the CDR3 with reference TRBV5-1 and TRBJ2-1 gives the whole variable domain KAGVTQTPRYLIKTRGQQVTLSCSPISGHRSVSWYQQTPGQGLQFLFEYFSETQRNKGNFPGRFSGRQFSNSRSEMNVSTLELGDSALYLCASLGTSLDNEQFFGPGTRLTVL.

The table lists this clonotype with a few counts. The chain links TRBV7-2 to TRBJ2-1, with 9 bases that match TRBD2. The CDR3 totals 15 residues. The V and J ends lost 5 bases and 8 bases, in that order; junction bases with no gene match: 10. The germline V gene encodes CDR1 SGHTA and CDR2 FQGNSA. The CDR3 nucleotides read TGTGCCAGCAGCAGGGGACTAGCAGGGCCGGATGAGCAGTTCTTC. Protein product: CASSRGLAGPDEQFF.

V usage is TRBV7-9 and J usage is TRBJ2-2; D may correspond to TRBD1 or TRBD2 (7 bases each). Germline lookup yields CDR1 SEHNR and CDR2 FQNEAQ (reference sequence). V was cut by 7 bases and J by 1 base, with 10 bases left in between. There are 14 residues in the CDR3. Here the CDR3 DNA reads TGTGCCAGCAAGCGGGACAGGAACACCGGGGAGCTGTTTTTT. Its translation is CASKRDRNTGELFF.

J is TRBJ2-3 and V is TRBV7-2; 8 nucleotides line up with TRBD2. There are 14 residues in the CDR3. CDR1 SGHTA and CDR2 FQGNSA come from the germline V gene. Germline trimming cut 3 bases from V and 4 bases from J; bases unmatched to any gene: 3. Here the CDR3 reads CASSLGLESDTQYF. DNA of the CDR3: TGTGCCAGCAGCTTGGGACTAGAATCAGATACGCAGTATTTT.

The rearrangement joins TRBV10-3 to TRBJ1-5; the match to TRBD1 covers 7 bases. The V and J ends lost 2 bases and 5 bases, in that order; junction bases with no gene match: 6. Per the germline V gene, CDR1 is ENHRY and CDR2 is SYGVKD. CDR3 length: 15 residues. The CDR3 loop reads CAISERDREDQPQHF. CDR3 DNA sequence: TGTGCCATCAGTGAGCGCGACAGGGAAGATCAGCCCCAGCATTTT.

This clonotype was found a few times. The V gene is TRBV3-1, the J gene TRBJ1-3; D is unresolved. CDR1 LGHDT and CDR2 YNNKEL come from the germline V gene (reference sequence). CDR3 length equals 14 residues. Trimming left V 0 bases short and J 0 bases short, with 3 bases between. The CDR3 reads CASSQDLSGNTIYF. Written as DNA, the CDR3 is TGTGCCAGCAGCCAAGATCTCTCTGGAAACACCATATATTTT. The full variable domain, with the rest looked up from reference TRBV3-1 and TRBJ1-3, is DTAVSQTPKYLVTQMGNDKSIKCEQNLGHDTMYWYKQDSKKFLKIMFSYNNKELIINETVPNRFSPKSPDKAHLNLHINSLELGDSAVYFCASSQDLSGNTIYFGEGSWLTVV.

This clonotype turned up a few times. V is TRBV19 and J is TRBJ2-1; 12 bases match TRBD2. There are 16 residues in the CDR3. The germline CDR1 and CDR2 sequences are LNHDA and SQIVND (reference sequence). Germline trimming cut 1 base from V and 6 bases from J; bases unmatched to any gene: 4. In DNA form, the CDR3 reads TGTGCCAGTAGTATAGGACTAGCGGGAGTTTTCAATGAGCAGTTCTTC. Its translation: CASSIGLAGVFNEQFF.

This clonotype was detected only a few times. The chain links TRBV5-1 to TRBJ2-3; TRBD2 matches at 10 bases. Germline trimming cut 4 bases from V and 0 bases from J; bases unmatched to any gene: 5. In germline, CDR1 is SGHRS, CDR2 YFSETQ. This CDR3 has 16 amino acids. The CDR3 here is CASSPQLAGSTDTQYF. CDR3 nucleotides: TGCGCCAGCAGCCCTCAACTAGCGGGAAGCACAGATACGCAGTATTTT.

The rearrangement joins TRBV28 to TRBJ2-7; D is ambiguous. Germline loops: CDR1 MDHEN, CDR2 SYDVKM. Trimming took 5 bases from V and 1 from J, leaving 15 bases between them. The CDR3 covers 15 residues. For the CDR3, the DNA is TGTGCCAGCAGTCCCATCGAATTCCTTTCCTACGAGCAGTACTTC. Amino acids: CASSPIEFLSYEQYF.

This clonotype was detected only a few times. This sequence joins TRBV20-1 and TRBJ2-1; D is uncertain. V lost 2 bases and J lost 3, with 11 bases in between. The CDR3 loop spans 14 amino acids. The germline V gene has CDR1 DFQATT and CDR2 SNEGSKA (reference sequence). As DNA, the CDR3 is TGCAGTGCTAGAAGTGAGGACCGCTACAATGAGCAGTTCTTC. Its translation: CSARSEDRYNEQFF.

The V and J genes are TRBV12-3 or TRBV12-4 and TRBJ2-1; maybe TRBD2 (5 bases). The CDR3 loop spans 13 amino acids. The germline V and J ends were trimmed by 6 bases and 10 bases, with 16 bases remaining between them. DNA for the CDR3: TGTGCCAGCAGCACCCTTAGCGCGATGGAGCAGTTCTTC. This sequence encodes CASSTLSAMEQFF.

V and J are TRBV29-1 and TRBJ2-3; D is uncertain. The V gene's germline CDR1 is SQVTM and CDR2 ANQGSEA. The CDR3 is 13 amino acids. Trimming removed 2 bases from V and 2 bases from J, with 8 bases in between. CDR3 nucleotides: TGCAGCGTTGAAATACGTTACACAGATACGCAGTATTTT. Protein product: CSVEIRYTDTQYF.

The gene calls are TRBV5-1 and TRBJ2-7, with 7 bases that match TRBD1. The germline CDR1 and CDR2 sequences are SGHRS and YFSETQ. V was clipped by 2 bases and J by 2 bases; unmatched bases: 10. The CDR3 covers 16 residues. CDR3 sequence: CASSLRQGQTPYEQYF. In DNA form, the CDR3 reads TGCGCCAGCAGCTTAAGACAGGGACAAACTCCCTACGAGCAGTACTTC.